This TCR beta chain was obtained from a study of blood T cell repertoires in COVID-19 (dated by TCRdb to the early 2020s). Concerning the study at large: Collaborator samples came from the United States, Italy and Spain and covered acute and convalescent phases of COVID-19. The prospective study material was composed of cDNA or gDNA derived from T cells, B-cell-depleted T cells, or PBMCs. Deeply sampled blood TCRbeta repertoires from subjects exposed to, actively infected with, or recovered from COVID-19 were included in the dataset. The repertoires were made available in a free public database intended to serve as a resource for research on the immune response to SARS-CoV-2. The samples were drawn from two sources: the first 160 participants of the ongoing ImmuneRACE study, and about 1,300 subjects contributed by 6 global collaborators. Sample metadata almost always included a de-identified subject ID, COVID-19 status, age in years and sex. Where available, HLA class I and class II types were taken from metadata supplied by the sample provider and were not determined by assay-based typing. Study-level results and caveats: The quantity of clinical and demographic metadata differed by source and by participant and was supplied without curation.

As for this clone: Its antigen target is currently unknown. Per-base quality was not reported, and no clone a single base away is much larger than it.

Enrolling through a virtual design, the prospective study's participants ranged in age from roughly 18 to 95 years and lived across roughly 23 United States geographic areas. In the prospective study, participants were assigned to cohorts based on the clinical history participants reported in a screening survey and a study questionnaire. In the prospective study, whole blood, serum and a nasopharyngeal or oropharyngeal swab were collected from each participant by mobile phlebotomists. Additional blood draws and questionnaires over a 2-month period could optionally be provided by prospective study participants. Before DNA extraction, blood samples from the prospective study were shipped at room temperature or frozen. V and J lose 4 bases and 3 bases, and a span of 13 bases separates them. The CDR1 and CDR2 encoded by the germline V gene (reference sequence) are LGHDT and YNNKEL. The CDR3, cysteine through phenylalanine, is 14 amino acids long. Kept here is only the CDR3 DNA, which spans 42 bases and is read in frame from base 1.

The immunoSEQ Assay, a bias-controlled multiplex PCR, was used to amplify TCRbeta CDR3 regions from genomic DNA. The source study handled its data this way. The number of nucleated cells in each sample was estimated by amplification of reference gene primers within the assay. To quantify the absolute abundance of each unique TCRbeta CDR3 rearrangement, sequence reads were collapsed and filtered. For each sample, productive Simpson clonality was calculated by taking the square root of Simpson's diversity index across productive rearrangements. In TCRdb, the immuneACCESS table is reduced to in-frame sequences with V and J assigned. These tables do not hold every clone; where another copy was compared, an unresolved V gene accounts for under half, and the others remain unexplained. Clonal size and the V and J genes are those of that table, whereas D and trimming came from the DNA. This sample holds around 78,000 clones; more than 85% were observed only once. The ten top clones hold more than 0.95% of the sample.

This sequence was found in a woman aged 45-65 years with acute COVID-19. The sequencing input was PBMCs or T cells enriched from blood (not recorded which). The V and J genes are TRBV3-1 (or the pseudogene TRBV3-2) and TRBJ2-7; matching of 5 bases hints at TRBD1 as the D gene. The DNA sequence is TGTGCCAGCAGCCGCATAGGGGCATTCTACGAGCAGTACTTC. Its protein is CASSRIGAFYEQYF.